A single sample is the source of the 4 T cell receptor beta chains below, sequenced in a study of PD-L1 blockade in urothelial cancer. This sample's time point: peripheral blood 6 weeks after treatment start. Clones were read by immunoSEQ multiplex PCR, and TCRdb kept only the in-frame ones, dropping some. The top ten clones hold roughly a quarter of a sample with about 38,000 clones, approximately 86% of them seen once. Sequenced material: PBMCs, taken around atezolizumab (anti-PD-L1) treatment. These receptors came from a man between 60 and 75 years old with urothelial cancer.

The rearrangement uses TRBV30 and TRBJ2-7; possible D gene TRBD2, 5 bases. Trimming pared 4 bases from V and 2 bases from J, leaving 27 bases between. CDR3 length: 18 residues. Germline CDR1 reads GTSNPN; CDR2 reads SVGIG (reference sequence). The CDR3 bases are TGTGCCTGGACCCAGCACTTAACCATTATCCGGGAAGCCTACGAGCAGTACTTC. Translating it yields CAWTQHLTIIREAYEQYF.

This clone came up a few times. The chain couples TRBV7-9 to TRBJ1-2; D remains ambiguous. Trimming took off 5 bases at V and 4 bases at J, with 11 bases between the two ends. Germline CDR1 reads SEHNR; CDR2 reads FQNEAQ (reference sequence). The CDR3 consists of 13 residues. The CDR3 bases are TGTGCCAGCAGCCCGACACAGTCCTATGGCTACACCTTC. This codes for CASSPTQSYGYTF.

The CDR3 DNA sequence: TGTGCCAGCAGCCCCTATCTCGGGACAGATAACTATGGCTACACCTTC. This codes for CASSPYLGTDNYGYTF. V is TRBV14 and J is TRBJ1-2; 7 positions match TRBD1. Germline assignment: CDR1 SGHDN and CDR2 FVKESK. V lost 4 bases and J lost 1; bases outside the gene matches: 9. The CDR3 is made up of 16 amino acids.

This CDR3 reads CASSWSGYPYEQYF. CDR3 nucleotide sequence: TGTGCCAGCAGCTGGAGCGGGTACCCCTACGAGCAGTACTTC. This rearrangement joins TRBV4-2 to TRBJ2-7, with a tentative D call TRBD2 (6 bases). Germline loops: CDR1 LGHNA, CDR2 YNFKEQ. Trimming pared 5 bases from V and 2 bases from J, leaving 13 bases between. This CDR3 has 14 residues.